Sequencing of this T cell receptor beta chain was carried out in a study of T cell repertoires in cytomegalovirus infection. At the level of the study: Based on public TCR beta signatures, there were indications of CMV infection and of a matching HLA type.

The CDR3 extends over 18 amino acids. Germline V gives CDR1 MNHEY, CDR2 SVGEGT. Trimming took 5 bases from V and 3 from J; bases not matched to a gene: 10. From the reads, TCRdb called clonotypes with MiXCR, one entry per CDR3 protein. The sample lists about 490,000 distinct CDR3 sequences; around 27% were seen once. The source of this sequence is a human donor in good health (CMV status not recorded). Some clones in this sample may be carry-over from other donors' samples. The chain is built from TRBV6-2 or TRBV6-3 and TRBJ2-3, with 14 bases matching TRBD2. The sequenced sample was PBMCs. The CDR3 bases are TGTGCCAGCAGTCGCCGACTAGCGGGAGGGCCCGGAACAGATACGCAGTATTTT. Its translation: CASSRRLAGGPGTDTQYF.